The clone carrying this T cell receptor (beta chain) was picked up one time. Profiled with immunoSEQ multiplex PCR; TCRdb holds only in-frame clones, not every one. The repertoire has around 170,000 clones, about 86% of them found once; the top ten carry 13% to 15%. Germline V CDR1 and CDR2: LNHNV, YYDKDF (reference sequence). J was trimmed by 9 bases and V by 6 bases; bases with no gene match: 5. The CDR3 length is 14 residues. This sample is drawn from a study of blood T cell repertoires in COVID-19. Study overall: Researchers got acute and convalescent COVID-19 samples from the United States, Italy and Spain.

Sequenced sample: peripheral blood. This TCR was recovered from a man in his thirties or forties with active or convalescent COVID-19. This chain connects TRBV15 to TRBJ2-1; TRBD2 aligns across 13 bases. The CDR3 DNA is TGTGCCACCAGAGGGACTAGCGGGACGGGTGAGCAGTTCTTC. Its protein product is CATRGTSGTGEQFF.